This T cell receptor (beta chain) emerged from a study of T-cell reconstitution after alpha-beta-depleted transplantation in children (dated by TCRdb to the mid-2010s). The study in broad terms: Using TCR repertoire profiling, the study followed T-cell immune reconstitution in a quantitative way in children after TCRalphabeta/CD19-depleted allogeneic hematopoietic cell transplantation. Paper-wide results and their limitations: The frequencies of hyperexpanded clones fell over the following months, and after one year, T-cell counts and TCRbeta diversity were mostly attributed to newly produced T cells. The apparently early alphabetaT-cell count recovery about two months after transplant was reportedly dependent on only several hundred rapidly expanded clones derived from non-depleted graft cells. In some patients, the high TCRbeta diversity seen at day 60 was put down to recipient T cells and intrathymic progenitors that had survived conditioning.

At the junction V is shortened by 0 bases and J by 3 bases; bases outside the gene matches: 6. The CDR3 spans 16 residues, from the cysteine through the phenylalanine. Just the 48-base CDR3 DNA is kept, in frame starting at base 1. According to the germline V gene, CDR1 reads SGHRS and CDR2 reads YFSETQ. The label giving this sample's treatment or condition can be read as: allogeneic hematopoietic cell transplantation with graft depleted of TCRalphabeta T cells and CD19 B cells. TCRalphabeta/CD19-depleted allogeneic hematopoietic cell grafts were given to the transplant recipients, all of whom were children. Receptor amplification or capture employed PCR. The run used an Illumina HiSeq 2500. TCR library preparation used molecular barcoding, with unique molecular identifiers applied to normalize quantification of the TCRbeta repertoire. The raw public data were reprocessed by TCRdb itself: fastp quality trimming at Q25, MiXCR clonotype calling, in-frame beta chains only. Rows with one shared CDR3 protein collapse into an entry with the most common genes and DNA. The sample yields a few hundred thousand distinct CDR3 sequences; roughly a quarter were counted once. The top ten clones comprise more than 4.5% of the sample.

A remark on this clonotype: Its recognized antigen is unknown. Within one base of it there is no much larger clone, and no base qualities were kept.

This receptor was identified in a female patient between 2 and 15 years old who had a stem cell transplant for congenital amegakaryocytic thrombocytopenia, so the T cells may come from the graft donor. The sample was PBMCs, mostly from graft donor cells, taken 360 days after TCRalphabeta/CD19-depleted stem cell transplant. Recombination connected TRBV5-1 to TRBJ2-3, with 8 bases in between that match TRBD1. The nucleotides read TGCGCCAGCAGCTTGGGGCAGGGGGCTGGTACAGATACGCAGTATTTT. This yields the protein CASSLGQGAGTDTQYF.